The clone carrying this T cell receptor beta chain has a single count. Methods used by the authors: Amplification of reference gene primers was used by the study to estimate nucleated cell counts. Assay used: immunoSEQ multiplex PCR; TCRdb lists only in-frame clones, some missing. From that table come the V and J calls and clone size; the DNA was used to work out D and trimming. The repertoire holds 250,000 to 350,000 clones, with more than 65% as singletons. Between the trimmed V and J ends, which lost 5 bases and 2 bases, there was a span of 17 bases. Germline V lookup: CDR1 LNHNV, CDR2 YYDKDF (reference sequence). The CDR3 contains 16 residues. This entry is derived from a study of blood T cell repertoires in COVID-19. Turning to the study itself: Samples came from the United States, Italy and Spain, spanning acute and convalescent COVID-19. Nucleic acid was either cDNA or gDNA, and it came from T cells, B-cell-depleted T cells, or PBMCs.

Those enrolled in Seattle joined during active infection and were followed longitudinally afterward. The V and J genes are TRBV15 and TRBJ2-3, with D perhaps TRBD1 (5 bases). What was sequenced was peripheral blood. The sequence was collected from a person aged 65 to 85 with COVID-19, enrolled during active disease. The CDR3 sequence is CATSQFLQASTDTQYF. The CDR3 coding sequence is TGTGCCACCAGCCAATTCCTACAGGCATCCACAGATACGCAGTATTTT.